This T cell receptor beta chain was captured by sequencing in a study of radiotherapy plus CTLA-4 blockade in lung cancer. Only in-frame clones appear in the TCRdb table, and some are missing; sequencing was by immunoSEQ multiplex PCR. The sample consists of 81,000 or so clones, about four fifths of them appearing once. Focal radiation with ipilimumab CTLA-4 blockade was given to patients with chemo-refractory metastatic non-small-cell lung cancer. The CDR3 runs 15 residues. The trim removed 3 bases at V and 4 bases at J, leaving 4 bases unmatched. In germline, CDR1 is SGHTA, CDR2 FQGNSA. The source material was peripheral blood, sampled from a patient treated with radiotherapy plus ipilimumab. V is TRBV7-2 and J is TRBJ1-5; the match to TRBD1 covers 9 bases. The receptor was isolated from a human donor with non-small cell lung cancer that progressed on radiotherapy plus ipilimumab. The CDR3 sequence is CASSFGTGKNQPQHF. The CDR3 DNA reads as TGTGCCAGCAGCTTCGGGACAGGGAAAAATCAGCCCCAGCATTTT. Variable domain in full (rest from reference TRBV7-2 and TRBJ1-5): GAGVSQSPSNKVTEKGKDVELRCDPISGHTALYWYRQSLGQGLEFLIYFQGNSAPDKSGLPSDRFSAERTGGSVSTLTIQRTQQEDSAVYLCASSFGTGKNQPQHFGDGTRLSIL.